The 20 T cell receptor beta chains below all came from one sample that was sequenced in a study of cytomegalovirus exposure and HLA in healthy donors. It was with 60 Vbeta and 13 Jbeta primers that the PCR ran. Clones were read by immunoSEQ multiplex PCR, and TCRdb kept only the in-frame ones, dropping some. Among roughly 180,000 clones, 79% were seen once, and the ten largest hold approximately 1.4%. Sequencing input: PBMCs. The receptor source for this set is a girl aged 5-17 years in good health and CMV-seropositive.

This sequence joins TRBV6-6 and TRBJ1-2; D is possibly TRBD1 (6 bases). The V end lost 5 bases, the J end lost 7 bases, and 14 bases lay between the germline ends. This CDR3 comprises 13 residues. Germline V lookup: CDR1 MNHNY, CDR2 SVGAGI (reference sequence). DNA of the CDR3: TGTGCCAGCAGTCAACAGGGTCTCGGTGGCTACACCTTC. The encoded protein is CASSQQGLGGYTF.

The chain links TRBV4-1 to TRBJ1-1, with D tentatively TRBD1 (5 bases). CDR3 length: 14 amino acids. Germline assignment: CDR1 MGHRA and CDR2 YSYEKL. Deletions cut 0 bases from V and 4 bases from J, with 9 bases between. CDR3 in DNA: TGCGCCAGCAGCCAAGAAGGGGAGGGCACTGAAGCTTTCTTT. This translates into CASSQEGEGTEAFF.

Points on this clone: No conserved phenylalanine or tryptophan ends this CDR3, so it is likely a read error. It is unclear where the CDR3 begins or ends on the DNA, so no DNA is shown, and the CDR3 is as TCRdb lists it. J is TRBJ2-3 and V is TRBV6-5; the D segment call TRBD1 is taken from the table without a DNA check. Counting both end residues, the CDR3 totals 8 amino acids. The germline gives CDR1 MNHEY, CDR2 SVGAGI. The CDR3 region is CASVLGGQ.

The chain's CDR3 is CASSPPQAGLGREQFF. CDR3 bases: TGTGCCAGCAGTCCCCCGCAAGCGGGGTTGGGTCGTGAGCAGTTCTTC. V gene TRBV27 combines with J gene TRBJ2-1, with 7 bases fitting TRBD2. The CDR3 spans 16 residues. V shed 5 bases, J shed 9 bases, and the junction held 16 bases outside the gene matches. Germline loops: CDR1 MNHEY, CDR2 SMNVEV (reference sequence).

This clone was counted only a few times. The V and J genes are TRBV4-3 and TRBJ1-6; a weak D match, TRBD1 (6 bases). V lost 0 bases to trimming and J lost 7 bases, with 19 bases between them. Germline values: CDR1 LGHNA, CDR2 YSLEER. CDR3 length: 18 amino acids. The CDR3 loop is CASSQEGHSTGRNSPLHF. As DNA, the CDR3 is TGCGCCAGCAGCCAAGAGGGTCACTCCACAGGGCGGAATTCACCCCTCCACTTT.

The genes are TRBV5-1 and TRBJ2-1; 12 bases fit TRBD1. V lost 5 bases to trimming and J lost 2 bases; unmatched junction nucleotides: 5. CDR3 length equals 16 residues. Germline V gives CDR1 SGHRS, CDR2 YFSETQ. The CDR3 DNA sequence: TGCGCCAGCAGTCAGGGGACAGGGGGCCCCTACAATGAGCAGTTCTTC. This encodes CASSQGTGGPYNEQFF.

This clone was observed a few times. The chain is built from TRBV9 and TRBJ2-7; D remains unclear. CDR1 and CDR2 (germline): SGDLS, YYNGEE. Trimming cost V 0 bases and J 3 bases, with 10 bases left between them. The CDR3 runs 14 residues. CDR3 sequence reads: CASSVALKSYEQYF. CDR3 DNA: TGTGCCAGCAGCGTAGCCCTGAAGAGCTACGAGCAGTACTTC.

The V and J genes are TRBV29-1 and TRBJ2-6; tentative D call: TRBD1 (5 bases). V was cut by 6 bases and J by 2 bases, with 11 bases left in between. CDR3 length: 14 residues. Germline-derived CDR1 and CDR2 are SQVTM and ANQGSEA. CDR3 sequence: CSVNDRPGANVLTF. CDR3 in DNA: TGCAGCGTAAATGACAGACCTGGGGCCAACGTCCTGACTTTC.

The chain couples TRBV10-3 to TRBJ1-5; D is undetermined. Trimming shortened V by 6 bases and J by 7 bases, and 13 bases separated the two germline ends. The CDR3 loop spans 13 amino acids. Germline loops: CDR1 ENHRY, CDR2 SYGVKD. This CDR3 reads CAIRAGLQQPQHF. In DNA, the CDR3 is TGTGCCATCAGAGCAGGCTTACAGCAGCCCCAGCATTTT.

This clone was seen a few times. As DNA, the CDR3 is TGTGCCAGCAGCTTAGCTTACGGACAGGGGGTATCACCCCTCCACTTT. This codes for CASSLAYGQGVSPLHF. V is TRBV7-9 and J is TRBJ1-6; 10 positions match TRBD1. V was clipped by 0 bases and J by 10 bases; unmatched bases: 6. CDR3 length: 16 residues. Germline V gene lookup returns CDR1 SEHNR and CDR2 FQNEAQ (reference sequence).

The chain employs TRBV4-3 and TRBJ2-7; the D gene is possibly TRBD1 (5 bases). The CDR3 runs 13 residues. Germline CDR1 reads LGHNA; CDR2 reads YSLEER. Trimming removed 6 bases at V and 4 bases at J, with 13 bases between. CDR3 nucleotide sequence: TGCGCCAGCAGTTCAGCGCAGGGTTACGAGCAGTACTTC. It is translated as CASSSAQGYEQYF.

The sample holds one count of this clone. The chain is built from TRBV19 and TRBJ2-7; D not resolved. V was shortened by 3 bases and J by 4 bases, with 10 bases between the two germline ends. The CDR3 has 13 amino acids. Germline CDR1 reads LNHDA; CDR2 reads SQIVND (reference sequence). The CDR3 sequence: CASSINMWYEQYF. CDR3 nucleotide sequence: TGTGCCAGTAGTATTAACATGTGGTACGAGCAGTACTTC.

This chain uses TRBV7-8 with TRBJ2-1; 7 bases map to TRBD1. Germline V gene data show CDR1 as SGHVS and CDR2 as FQNEAQ. The CDR3 has 17 residues. The V gene end was trimmed by 5 bases and the J gene end by 0 bases; junction bases not matched to a gene: 10. The CDR3, as DNA: TGTGCCAGCAGCGAGGGACAGAGTCAATACTCCTACAATGAGCAGTTCTTC. This codes for CASSEGQSQYSYNEQFF.

The J gene is TRBJ2-3, the V gene TRBV4-3; 11 bases map to TRBD2. This CDR3 spans 17 amino acids. In germline, CDR1 is LGHNA, CDR2 YSLEER. The V and J ends lost 0 bases and 4 bases, in that order; junction bases with no gene match: 6. The CDR3 DNA is TGCGCCAGCAGCCAAGATTTACTAGCGGGGGTGTCAGATACGCAGTATTTT. As protein: CASSQDLLAGVSDTQYF.

The rearrangement joins TRBV7-8 to TRBJ1-2; weak D call: TRBD1 (6 bases). This CDR3 region has 14 residues. The germline CDR1 and CDR2 sequences are SGHVS and FQNEAQ. Trimming stripped 2 bases from V and 3 bases from J, with 10 bases between. CDR3 coding DNA: TGTGCCAGCAGCTTACAGGGGCCGGACTATGGCTACACCTTC. Residues: CASSLQGPDYGYTF.

This clone was seen just once. This sequence joins TRBV7-6 and TRBJ1-4, with D maybe TRBD1 (6 bases). Looked up from germline, CDR1 is SGHVS and CDR2 is FNYEAQ. The CDR3 has 16 residues. Trimming shortened V by 3 bases and J by 0 bases, and 11 bases separated the two germline ends. CDR3 amino acids: CASSLLRDTTNEKLFF. For the CDR3, the DNA is TGTGCCAGCAGCTTGCTCAGGGACACAACTAATGAAAAACTGTTTTTT.

The chain has TRBV5-1 and TRBJ2-7, with 8 nucleotides matching TRBD2. This CDR3 is 14 amino acids long. Germline CDR1 reads SGHRS; CDR2 reads YFSETQ. V lost 3 bases and J lost 4; bases outside the gene matches: 6. The CDR3 bases are TGCGCCAGCAGCTCCGGAGCGGGGGCGTACGAGCAGTACTTC. Protein product: CASSSGAGAYEQYF.

A single count supports this clone. The gene calls are TRBV6-1 and TRBJ2-1, with TRBD2 matching 16 bases. CDR3 length: 15 residues. Unmatched junction bases numbered 7, after V lost 9 bases and J lost 8 bases. The germline CDR1 and CDR2 sequences are MNHNS and SASEGT. CDR3: CASLGTSGGADEQFF. DNA of the CDR3: TGTGCCAGTTTGGGGACTAGCGGGGGGGCCGATGAGCAGTTCTTC.

The chain couples TRBV10-2 to TRBJ2-1, with D perhaps matching TRBD1 (5 bases). The CDR3 has 16 amino acids. Trimming stripped 3 bases from V and 4 bases from J, with 16 bases between. CDR1 WSHSY and CDR2 SAAADI come from the germline V gene. The CDR3 bases are TGCGCCAGCAGTGACAGGGCCGTCTTCTTGTACAATGAGCAGTTCTTC. It translates to CASSDRAVFLYNEQFF.

The genes are TRBV29-1 and TRBJ1-1, with D possibly being TRBD1 (6 bases). The CDR3 spans 12 residues. The germline CDR1 and CDR2 sequences are SQVTM and ANQGSEA. V was clipped by 7 bases and J by 1 base, with 10 bases between them. DNA of the CDR3: TGCAGCGCCAAGACAGGGAACACTGAAGCTTTCTTT. This gives the protein CSAKTGNTEAFF. Based on the CDR3 plus reference TRBV29-1 and TRBJ1-1, the full variable domain is SAVISQKPSRDICQRGTSLTIQCQVDSQVTMMFWYRQQPGQSLTLIATANQGSEATYESGFVIDKFPISRPNLTFSTLTVSNMSPEDSSIYLCSAKTGNTEAFFGQGTRLTVV.